Detailed here is one T cell receptor (beta chain). Its antigen is unknown. This sample was taken from a study of cytomegalovirus exposure and HLA in healthy donors. Study details: Around 78 million unique TCRs, all from HLA-typed donors, were included in an early release of the data.

General study results and limits: Based on reports, TCR beta sequences accurately predicted HLA-A and HLA-B alleles for most subjects. It was shown in a later analysis that HLA-associated TCR beta chains were more clonally expanded than other, equally common chains.

The CDR3 runs to 18 residues. CDR1 is MNHEY, CDR2 SMNVEV, per germline (reference sequence). V gave up 5 bases and J gave up 8 bases; unmatched junction bases: 22. The study ran its PCR with 60 Vbeta and 13 Jbeta primers. Some clones are missing from TCRdb's copy, which holds only in-frame ones; the method was immunoSEQ multiplex PCR. The sample includes 150,000 or so clones, under 85% of them seen just once. Sequenced: PBMCs. This sequence joins TRBV27 and TRBJ1-2, with 8 bases that match TRBD1. The receptor was derived from a man between 18 and 35 years old in good health and CMV-seronegative. The CDR3 region has the DNA TGTGCCAGCAGTCCCAAGTTAAGGACAGGGCCAACAACTGGAGGCTACACCTTC. As protein: CASSPKLRTGPTTGGYTF.